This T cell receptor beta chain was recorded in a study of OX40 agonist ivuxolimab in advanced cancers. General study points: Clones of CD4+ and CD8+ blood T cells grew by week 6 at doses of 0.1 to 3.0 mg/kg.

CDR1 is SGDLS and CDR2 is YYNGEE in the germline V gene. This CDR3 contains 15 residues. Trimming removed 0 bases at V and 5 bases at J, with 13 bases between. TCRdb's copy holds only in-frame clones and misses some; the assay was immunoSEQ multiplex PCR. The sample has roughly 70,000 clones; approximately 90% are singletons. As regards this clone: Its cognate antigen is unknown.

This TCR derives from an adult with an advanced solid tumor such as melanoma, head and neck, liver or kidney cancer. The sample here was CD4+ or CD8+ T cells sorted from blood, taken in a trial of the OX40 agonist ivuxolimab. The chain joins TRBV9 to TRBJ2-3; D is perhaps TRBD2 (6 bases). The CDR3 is CASSVGRGKGDTQYF. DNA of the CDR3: TGTGCCAGCAGCGTAGGGAGGGGAAAGGGAGATACGCAGTATTTT.